This T cell receptor beta chain is from a study of patients and donors after allogeneic stem cell transplantation. This clonotype was picked up a small number of times. A single record per CDR3 protein comes from TCRdb applying MiXCR to the RT-PCR reads. The data show 20,000 to 30,000 distinct CDR3 sequences, approximately 42% seen once. V was clipped by 0 bases and J by 0 bases, with 9 bases between them. This CDR3 has 15 residues. Germline V gene sequence: CDR1 SGHRS, CDR2 YFSETQ. The TCR was taken from a human donor who was either an allogeneic HSCT recipient or a stem cell or donor lymphocyte infusion donor (not recorded which). It is not recorded whose cells these are; they may come from a transplant donor. The specimen was blood, either unsorted or a sorted T cell fraction (not recorded which). J is TRBJ1-1 and V is TRBV5-1, with D maybe TRBD1 (5 bases). The CDR3 loop reads CASSLEAGLNTEAFF. CDR3 DNA: TGCGCCAGCAGCTTGGAGGCAGGGCTGAACACTGAAGCTTTCTTT.